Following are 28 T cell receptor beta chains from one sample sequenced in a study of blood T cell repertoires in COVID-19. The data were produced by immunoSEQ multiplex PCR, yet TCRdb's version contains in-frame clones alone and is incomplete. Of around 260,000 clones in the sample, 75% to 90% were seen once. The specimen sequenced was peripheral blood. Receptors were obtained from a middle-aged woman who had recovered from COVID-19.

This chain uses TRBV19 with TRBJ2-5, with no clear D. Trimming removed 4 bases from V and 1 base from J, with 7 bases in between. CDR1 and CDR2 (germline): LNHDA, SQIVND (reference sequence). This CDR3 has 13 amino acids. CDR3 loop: CASSRAIQETQYF. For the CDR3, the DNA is TGTGCCAGTAGTAGGGCGATCCAAGAGACCCAGTACTTC.

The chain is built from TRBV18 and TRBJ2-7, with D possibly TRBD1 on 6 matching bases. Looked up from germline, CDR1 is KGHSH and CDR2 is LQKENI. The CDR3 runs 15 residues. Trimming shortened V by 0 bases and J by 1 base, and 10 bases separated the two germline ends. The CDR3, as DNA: TGTGCCAGCTCACCACCGGACAGTACTTCCTACGAGCAGTACTTC. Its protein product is CASSPPDSTSYEQYF.

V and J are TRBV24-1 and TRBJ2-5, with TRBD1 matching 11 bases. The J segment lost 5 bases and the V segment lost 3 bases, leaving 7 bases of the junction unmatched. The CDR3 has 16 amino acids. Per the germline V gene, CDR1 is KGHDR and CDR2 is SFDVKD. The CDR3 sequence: CATSDQGQGAWETQYF. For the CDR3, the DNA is TGTGCCACCAGTGATCAAGGACAGGGGGCCTGGGAGACCCAGTACTTC.

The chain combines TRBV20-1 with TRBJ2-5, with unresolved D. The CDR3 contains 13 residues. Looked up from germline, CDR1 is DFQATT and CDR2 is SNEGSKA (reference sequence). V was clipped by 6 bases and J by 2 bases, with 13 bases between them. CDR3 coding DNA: TGCAGTGCCAGTCGGTCTAGACAAGAGACCCAGTACTTC. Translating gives CSASRSRQETQYF.

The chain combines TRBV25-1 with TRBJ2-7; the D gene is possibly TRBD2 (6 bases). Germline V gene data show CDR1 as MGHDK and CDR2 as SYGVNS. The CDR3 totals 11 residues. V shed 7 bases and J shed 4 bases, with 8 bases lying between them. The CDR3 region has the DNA TGTGCCAGCAACCGGGGGTACGAGCAGTACTTC. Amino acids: CASNRGYEQYF.

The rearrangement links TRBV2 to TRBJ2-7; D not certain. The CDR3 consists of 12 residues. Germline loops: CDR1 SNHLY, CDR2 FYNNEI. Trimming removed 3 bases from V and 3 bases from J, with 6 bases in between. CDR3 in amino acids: CASSDNNYEQYF. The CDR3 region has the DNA TGTGCCAGCAGTGATAACAACTACGAGCAGTACTTC.

CDR3 DNA sequence: TGTGCCAGCAGCCAAGTAAGGGGGTCGCCCCAGCATTTT. It specifies CASSQVRGSPQHF. This chain joins TRBV14 and TRBJ1-5, with D maybe TRBD1 (6 bases). The CDR3 sequence is 13 residues long. Trimming cost V 1 base and J 9 bases, with 10 bases left between them. CDR1 and CDR2 (germline): SGHDN, FVKESK.

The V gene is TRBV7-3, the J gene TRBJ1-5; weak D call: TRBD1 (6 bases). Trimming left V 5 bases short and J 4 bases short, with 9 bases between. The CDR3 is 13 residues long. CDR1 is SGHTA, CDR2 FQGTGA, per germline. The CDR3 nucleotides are TGTGCCAGCAGCCCGGACAGAAATCAGCCCCAGCATTTT. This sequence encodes CASSPDRNQPQHF. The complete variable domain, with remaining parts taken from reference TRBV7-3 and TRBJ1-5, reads GAGVSQTPSNKVTEKGKYVELRCDPISGHTALYWYRQSLGQGPEFLIYFQGTGAADDSGLPNDRFFAVRPEGSVSTLKIQRTERGDSAVYLCASSPDRNQPQHFGDGTRLSIL.

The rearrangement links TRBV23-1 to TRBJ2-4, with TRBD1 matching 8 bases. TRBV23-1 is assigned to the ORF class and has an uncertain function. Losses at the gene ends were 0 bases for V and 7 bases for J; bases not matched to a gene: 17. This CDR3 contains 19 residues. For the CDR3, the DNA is TGCGCCAGCAGTCAATCGAGGTCGGTGGACAGGGTGGTTTGGAACATTCAGTACTTC. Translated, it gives CASSQSRSVDRVVWNIQYF.

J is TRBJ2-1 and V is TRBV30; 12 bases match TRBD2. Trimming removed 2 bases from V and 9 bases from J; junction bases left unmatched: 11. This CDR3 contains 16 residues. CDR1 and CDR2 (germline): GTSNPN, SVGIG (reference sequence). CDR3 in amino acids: CAWSRSGLAGRGEQFF. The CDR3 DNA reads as TGTGCCTGGAGTAGAAGCGGACTAGCGGGAAGGGGTGAGCAGTTCTTC.

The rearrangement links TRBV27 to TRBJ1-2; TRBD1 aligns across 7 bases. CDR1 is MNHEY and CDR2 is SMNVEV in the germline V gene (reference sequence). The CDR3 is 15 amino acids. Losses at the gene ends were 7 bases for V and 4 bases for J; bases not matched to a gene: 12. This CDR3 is CASTLIAGGGYGYTF. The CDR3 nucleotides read TGTGCCAGCACCCTTATTGCAGGGGGTGGCTATGGCTACACCTTC.

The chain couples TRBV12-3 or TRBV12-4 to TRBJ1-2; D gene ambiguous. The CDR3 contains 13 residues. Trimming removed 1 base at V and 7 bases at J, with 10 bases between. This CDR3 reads CASSLDEGSGYTF. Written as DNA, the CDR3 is TGTGCCAGCAGTTTAGACGAGGGTAGTGGCTACACCTTC.

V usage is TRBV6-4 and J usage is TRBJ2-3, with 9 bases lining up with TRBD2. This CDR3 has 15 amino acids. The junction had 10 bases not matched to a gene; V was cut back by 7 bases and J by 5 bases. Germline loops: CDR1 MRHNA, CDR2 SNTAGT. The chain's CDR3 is CASKEAAGGKDTQYF. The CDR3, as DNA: TGTGCCAGCAAAGAGGCGGCGGGAGGGAAAGATACGCAGTATTTT.

The CDR3: CASSIWDRGPYTEAFF. The CDR3 DNA reads as TGTGCCAGTAGTATCTGGGACAGGGGGCCGTACACTGAAGCTTTCTTT. V gene TRBV19 combines with J gene TRBJ1-1; 12 bases match TRBD1. Trimming removed 3 bases from V and 3 bases from J; junction bases left unmatched: 5. CDR1 is LNHDA, CDR2 SQIVND, per germline (reference sequence). The CDR3 is 16 amino acids.

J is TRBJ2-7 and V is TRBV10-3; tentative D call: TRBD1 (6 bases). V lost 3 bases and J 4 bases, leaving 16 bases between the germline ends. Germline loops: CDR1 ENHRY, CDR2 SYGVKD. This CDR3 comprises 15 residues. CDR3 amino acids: CAISDYRVFVYEQYF. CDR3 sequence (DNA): TGTGCCATCAGTGATTACAGGGTCTTCGTATACGAGCAGTACTTC.

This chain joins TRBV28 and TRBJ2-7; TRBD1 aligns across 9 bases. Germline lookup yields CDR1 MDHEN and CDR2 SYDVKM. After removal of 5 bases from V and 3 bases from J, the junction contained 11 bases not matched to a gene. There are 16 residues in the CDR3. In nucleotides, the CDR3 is TGTGCCAGCAGTCCCCCCGGTGGACAGGGGCTCTACGAGCAGTACTTC. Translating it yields CASSPPGGQGLYEQYF.

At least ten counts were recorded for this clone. CDR3 sequence reads: CASTKGGAGGITDTQYF. The CDR3 bases are TGTGCCAGCACCAAAGGAGGGGCGGGAGGGATAACAGATACGCAGTATTTT. V is TRBV7-9 and J is TRBJ2-3; the match to TRBD2 covers 9 bases. Germline values: CDR1 SEHNR, CDR2 FQNEAQ (reference sequence). The CDR3 loop spans 17 amino acids. The V gene end was trimmed by 7 bases and the J gene end by 3 bases; junction bases not matched to a gene: 14. Supplemented by reference TRBV7-9 and TRBJ2-3, the full variable domain reads DTGVSQNPRHKITKRGQNVTFRCDPISEHNRLYWYRQTLGQGPEFLTYFQNEAQLEKSRLLSDRFSAERPKGSFSTLEIQRTEQGDSAMYLCASTKGGAGGITDTQYFGPGTRLTVL.

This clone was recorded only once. The CDR3 coding sequence is TGTGCCAGCTCGCCTACTAGCGGGAGGGCCTCCGCCGGGGCCAACGTCCTGACTTTC. It translates to CASSPTSGRASAGANVLTF. The V gene is TRBV18, the J gene TRBJ2-6; 13 bases are shared with TRBD2. Germline CDR1 KGHSH, CDR2 LQKENI. The CDR3 spans 19 residues. V lost 6 bases to trimming and J lost 4 bases; unmatched junction nucleotides: 12.

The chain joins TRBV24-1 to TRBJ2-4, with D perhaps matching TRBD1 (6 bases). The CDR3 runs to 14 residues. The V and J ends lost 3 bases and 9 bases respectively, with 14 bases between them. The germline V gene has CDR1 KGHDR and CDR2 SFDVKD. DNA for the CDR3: TGTGCCACCAGTGATCCGGGCAGGGGAACCATTCAGTACTTC. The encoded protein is CATSDPGRGTIQYF.

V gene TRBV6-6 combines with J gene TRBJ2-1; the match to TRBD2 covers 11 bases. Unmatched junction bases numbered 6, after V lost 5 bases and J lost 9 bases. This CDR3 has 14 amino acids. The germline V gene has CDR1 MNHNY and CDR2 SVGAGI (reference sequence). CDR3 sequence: CASSVAGGVVEQFF. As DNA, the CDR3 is TGTGCCAGCAGTGTAGCGGGAGGGGTTGTTGAGCAGTTCTTC.

CDR3 coding DNA: TGTGCCAGCAGAGGACAGGGCGGGGTCGGGAACACCTTC. Its translation is CASRGQGGVGNTF. The chain links TRBV14 to TRBJ1-2; 8 bases fit TRBD1. The CDR3 loop spans 13 amino acids. The germline V gene encodes CDR1 SGHDN and CDR2 FVKESK. The V gene end was trimmed by 6 bases and the J gene end by 12 bases; junction bases not matched to a gene: 12.

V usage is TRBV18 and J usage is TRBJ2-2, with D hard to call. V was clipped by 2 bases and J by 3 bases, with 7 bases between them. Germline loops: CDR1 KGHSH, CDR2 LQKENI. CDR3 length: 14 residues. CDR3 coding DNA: TGTGCCAGCTCACCAGGGCCGGACACCGGGGAGCTGTTTTTT. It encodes CASSPGPDTGELFF. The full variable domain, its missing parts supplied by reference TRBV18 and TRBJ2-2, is NAGVMQNPRHLVRRRGQEARLRCSPMKGHSHVYWYRQLPEEGLKFMVYLQKENIIDESGMPKERFSAEFPKEGPSILRIQQVVRGDSAAYFCASSPGPDTGELFFGEGSRLTVL.

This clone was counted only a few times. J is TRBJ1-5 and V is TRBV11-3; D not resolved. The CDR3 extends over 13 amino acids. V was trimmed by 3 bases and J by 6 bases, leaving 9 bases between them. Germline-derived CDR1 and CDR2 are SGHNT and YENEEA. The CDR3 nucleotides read TGTGCCAGCAGCTTGGGCCCCGGTCAGCCCCAGCATTTT. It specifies CASSLGPGQPQHF.

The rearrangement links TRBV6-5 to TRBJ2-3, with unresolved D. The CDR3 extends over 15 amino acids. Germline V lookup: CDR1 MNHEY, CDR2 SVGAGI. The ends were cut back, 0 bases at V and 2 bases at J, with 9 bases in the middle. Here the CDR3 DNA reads TGTGCCAGCAGTTACTCGACTCTGACCACAGATACGCAGTATTTT. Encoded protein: CASSYSTLTTDTQYF.

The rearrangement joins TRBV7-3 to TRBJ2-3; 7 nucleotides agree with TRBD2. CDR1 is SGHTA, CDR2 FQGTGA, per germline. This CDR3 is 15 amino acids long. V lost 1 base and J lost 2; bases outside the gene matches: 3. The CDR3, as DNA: TGTGCCAGCAGCTTAAGCACTAGCGCCACAGATACGCAGTATTTT. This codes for CASSLSTSATDTQYF.

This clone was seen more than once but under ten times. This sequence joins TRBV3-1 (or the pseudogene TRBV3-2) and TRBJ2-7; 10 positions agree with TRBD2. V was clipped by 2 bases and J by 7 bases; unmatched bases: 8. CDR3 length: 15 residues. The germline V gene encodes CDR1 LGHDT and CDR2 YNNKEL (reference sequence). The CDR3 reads CASSQNLAGAGEQYF. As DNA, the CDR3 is TGTGCCAGCAGCCAAAACCTAGCGGGGGCGGGGGAGCAGTACTTC.

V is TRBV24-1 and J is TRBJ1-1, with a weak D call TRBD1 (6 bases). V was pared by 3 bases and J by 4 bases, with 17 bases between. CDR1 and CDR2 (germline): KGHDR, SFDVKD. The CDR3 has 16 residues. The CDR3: CATSDAGVRAGTEAFF. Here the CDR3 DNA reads TGTGCCACCAGTGATGCAGGGGTAAGGGCGGGCACTGAAGCTTTCTTT.

The CDR3 protein is CASSDQGLAREQYF. CDR3 bases: TGTGCCAGCAGTGATCAGGGACTAGCGCGGGAGCAGTACTTC. This chain uses TRBV3-1 (or the pseudogene TRBV3-2) with TRBJ2-7, with 10 bases aligning to TRBD2. Trimming removed 6 bases from V and 7 bases from J; junction bases left unmatched: 9. The CDR3 extends over 14 amino acids. Germline V CDR1 and CDR2: LGHDT, YNNKEL (reference sequence).